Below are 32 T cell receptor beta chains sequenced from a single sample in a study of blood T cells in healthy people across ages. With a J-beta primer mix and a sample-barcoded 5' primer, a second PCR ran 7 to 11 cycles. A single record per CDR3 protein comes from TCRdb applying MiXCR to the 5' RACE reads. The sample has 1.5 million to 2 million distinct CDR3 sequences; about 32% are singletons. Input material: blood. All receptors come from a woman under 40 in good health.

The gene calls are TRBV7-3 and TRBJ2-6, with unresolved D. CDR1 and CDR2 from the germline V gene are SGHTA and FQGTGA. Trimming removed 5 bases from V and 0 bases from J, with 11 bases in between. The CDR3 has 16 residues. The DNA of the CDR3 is TGTGCCAGCAGCCCTGGGGTGTCCTCTGGGGCCAACGTCCTGACTTTC. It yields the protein CASSPGVSSGANVLTF.

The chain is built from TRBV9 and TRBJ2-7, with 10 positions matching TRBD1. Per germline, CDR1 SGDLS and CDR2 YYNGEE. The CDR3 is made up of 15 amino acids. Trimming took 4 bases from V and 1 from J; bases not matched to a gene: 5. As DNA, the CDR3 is TGTGCCAGCAGCCCATGGGACAGGGGATCCTACGAGCAGTACTTC. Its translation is CASSPWDRGSYEQYF.

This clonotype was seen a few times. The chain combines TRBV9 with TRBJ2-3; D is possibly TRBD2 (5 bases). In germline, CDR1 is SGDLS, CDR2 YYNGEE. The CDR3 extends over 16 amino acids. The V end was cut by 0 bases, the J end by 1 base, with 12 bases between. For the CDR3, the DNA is TGTGCCAGCAGCGTAGGGCTAGCCCACCGCACAGATACGCAGTATTTT. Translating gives CASSVGLAHRTDTQYF.

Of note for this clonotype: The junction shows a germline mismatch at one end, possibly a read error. DNA of the CDR3: TGTGTCAGCAGCTCAATACCCGACGGTGAAGCTTTCTTT. Translation: CVSSSIPDGEAFF. The genes are TRBV6-6 and TRBJ1-1; D remains ambiguous. Germline assignment: CDR1 MNHNY and CDR2 SVGAGI (reference sequence). The CDR3 spans 13 residues.

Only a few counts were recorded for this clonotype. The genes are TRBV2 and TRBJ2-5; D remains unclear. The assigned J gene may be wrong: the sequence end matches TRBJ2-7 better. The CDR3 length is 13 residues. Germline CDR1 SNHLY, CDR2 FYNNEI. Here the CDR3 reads CASSGFRGSEQYF. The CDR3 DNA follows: TGTGCCAGCAGTGGGTTTCGAGGCTCCGAGCAGTACTTC.

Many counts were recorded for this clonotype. The CDR3 reads CASSFSGHPYEQYF. The CDR3 DNA follows: TGTGCCAGCAGCTTTAGCGGGCATCCCTACGAGCAGTACTTC. The chain uses TRBV7-9 and TRBJ2-7; 7 bases are a match to TRBD2. Germline CDR1 is SEHNR and CDR2 is FQNEAQ (reference sequence). The CDR3 totals 14 residues. Unmatched junction bases numbered 4, after V lost 3 bases and J lost 2 bases.

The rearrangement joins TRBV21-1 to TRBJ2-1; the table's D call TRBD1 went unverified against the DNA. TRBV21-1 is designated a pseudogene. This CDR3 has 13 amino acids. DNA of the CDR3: TGTGCCAGCAGCCCCCGGGAGGCATGTGAGCAGTTCTTC. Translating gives CASSPREACEQFF.

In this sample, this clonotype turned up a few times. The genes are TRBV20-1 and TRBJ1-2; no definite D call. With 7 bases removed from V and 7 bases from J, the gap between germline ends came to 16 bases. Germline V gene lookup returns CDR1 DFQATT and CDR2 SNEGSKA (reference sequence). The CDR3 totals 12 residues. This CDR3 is CSVWGAITGYTF. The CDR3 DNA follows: TGCAGTGTATGGGGTGCGATTACTGGCTACACCTTC.

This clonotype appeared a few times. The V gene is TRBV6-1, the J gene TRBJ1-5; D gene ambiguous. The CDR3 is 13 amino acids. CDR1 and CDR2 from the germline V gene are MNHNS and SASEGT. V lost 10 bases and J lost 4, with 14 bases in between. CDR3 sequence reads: CATLPDLNQPQHF. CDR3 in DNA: TGTGCCACCTTACCGGACCTTAATCAGCCCCAGCATTTT.

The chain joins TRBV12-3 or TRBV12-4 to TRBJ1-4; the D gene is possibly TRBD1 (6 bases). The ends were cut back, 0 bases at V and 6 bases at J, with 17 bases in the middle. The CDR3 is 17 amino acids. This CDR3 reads CASSLATGHPRDEKLFF. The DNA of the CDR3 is TGTGCCAGCAGTTTAGCGACGGGACATCCGAGGGATGAAAAACTGTTTTTT.

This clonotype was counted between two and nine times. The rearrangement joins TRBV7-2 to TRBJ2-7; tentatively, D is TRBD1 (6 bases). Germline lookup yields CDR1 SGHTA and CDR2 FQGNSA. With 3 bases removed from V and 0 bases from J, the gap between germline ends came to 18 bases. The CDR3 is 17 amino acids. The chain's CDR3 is CASSFGATGSGSYEQYF. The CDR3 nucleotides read TGTGCCAGCAGCTTTGGGGCCACAGGGTCTGGCTCCTACGAGCAGTACTTC.

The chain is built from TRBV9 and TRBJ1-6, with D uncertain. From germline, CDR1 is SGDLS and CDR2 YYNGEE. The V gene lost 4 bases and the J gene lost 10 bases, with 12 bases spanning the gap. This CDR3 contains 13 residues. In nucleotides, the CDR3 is TGTGCCAGCAGCCCTCCCGGAGTCTCACCCCTCCACTTT. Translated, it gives CASSPPGVSPLHF.

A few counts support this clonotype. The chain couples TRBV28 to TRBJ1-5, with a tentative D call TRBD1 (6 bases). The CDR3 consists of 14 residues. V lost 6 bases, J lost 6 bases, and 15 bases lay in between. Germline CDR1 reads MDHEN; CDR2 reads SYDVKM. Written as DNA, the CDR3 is TGTGCCAGCAGCGGGGGGCGATTGATTCAGCCCCAGCATTTT. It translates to CASSGGRLIQPQHF. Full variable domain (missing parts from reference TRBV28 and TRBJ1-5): DVKVTQSSRYLVKRTGEKVFLECVQDMDHENMFWYRQDPGLGLRLIYFSYDVKMKEKGDIPEGYSVSREKKERFSLILESASTNQTSMYLCASSGGRLIQPQHFGDGTRLSIL.

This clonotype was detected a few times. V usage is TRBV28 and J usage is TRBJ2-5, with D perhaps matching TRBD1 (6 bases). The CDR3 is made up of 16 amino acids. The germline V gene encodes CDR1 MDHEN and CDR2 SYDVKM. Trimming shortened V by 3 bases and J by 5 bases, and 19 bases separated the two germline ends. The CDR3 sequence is CASSFEGTTGRETQYF. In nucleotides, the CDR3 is TGTGCCAGCAGTTTCGAGGGGACAACCGGTAGGGAGACCCAGTACTTC.

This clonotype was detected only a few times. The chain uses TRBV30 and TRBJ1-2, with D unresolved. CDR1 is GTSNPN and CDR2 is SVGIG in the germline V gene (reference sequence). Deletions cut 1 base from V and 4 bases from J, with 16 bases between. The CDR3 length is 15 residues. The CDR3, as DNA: TGTGCCTGGAGTGCCCAGCTAGGGCCGATCTATGGCTACACCTTC. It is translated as CAWSAQLGPIYGYTF. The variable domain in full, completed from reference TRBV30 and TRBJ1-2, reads SQTIHQWPATLVQPVGSPLSLECTVEGTSNPNLYWYRQAAGRGLQLLFYSVGIGQISSEVPQNLSASRPQDRQFILSSKKLLLSDSGFYLCAWSAQLGPIYGYTFGSGTRLTVV.

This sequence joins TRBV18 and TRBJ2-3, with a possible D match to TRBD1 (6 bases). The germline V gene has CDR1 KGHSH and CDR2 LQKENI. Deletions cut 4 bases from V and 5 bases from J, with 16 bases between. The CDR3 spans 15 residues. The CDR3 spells CASSRSGAREDTQYF. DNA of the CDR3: TGTGCCAGCTCACGCTCAGGGGCTCGGGAAGATACGCAGTATTTT.

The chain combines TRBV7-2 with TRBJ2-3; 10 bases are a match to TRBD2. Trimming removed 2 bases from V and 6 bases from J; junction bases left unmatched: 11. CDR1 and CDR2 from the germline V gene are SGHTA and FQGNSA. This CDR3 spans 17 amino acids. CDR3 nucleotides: TGTGCCAGCAGCTTACCCCTAGCGGGAGTGTCCGGGGATACGCAGTATTTT. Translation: CASSLPLAGVSGDTQYF. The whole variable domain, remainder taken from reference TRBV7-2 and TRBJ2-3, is GAGVSQSPSNKVTEKGKDVELRCDPISGHTALYWYRQSLGQGLEFLIYFQGNSAPDKSGLPSDRFSAERTGGSVSTLTIQRTQQEDSAVYLCASSLPLAGVSGDTQYFGPGTRLTVL.

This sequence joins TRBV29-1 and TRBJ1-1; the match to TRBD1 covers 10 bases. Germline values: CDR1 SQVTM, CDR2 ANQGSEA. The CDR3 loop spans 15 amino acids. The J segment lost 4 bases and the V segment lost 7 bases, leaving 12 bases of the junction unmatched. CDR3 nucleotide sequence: TGCAGCGCTTATTCCGGGACAGGGGTTGGCACTGAAGCTTTCTTT. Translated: CSAYSGTGVGTEAFF.

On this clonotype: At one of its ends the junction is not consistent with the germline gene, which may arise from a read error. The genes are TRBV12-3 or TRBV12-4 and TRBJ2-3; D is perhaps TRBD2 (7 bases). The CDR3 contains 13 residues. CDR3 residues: CASSWGGTDTQDF. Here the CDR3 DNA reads TGTGCCAGCAGCTGGGGGGGCACAGATACGCAGGATTTT.

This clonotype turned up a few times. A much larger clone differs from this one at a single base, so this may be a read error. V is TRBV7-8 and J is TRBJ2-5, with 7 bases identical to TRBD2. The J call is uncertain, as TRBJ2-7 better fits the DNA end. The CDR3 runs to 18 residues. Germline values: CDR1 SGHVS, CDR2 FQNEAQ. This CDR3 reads CASSLAYYGLVGSYEQYF. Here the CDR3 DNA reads TGTGCCAGCAGCTTAGCCTATTACGGACTAGTGGGGTCATACGAGCAGTACTTC.

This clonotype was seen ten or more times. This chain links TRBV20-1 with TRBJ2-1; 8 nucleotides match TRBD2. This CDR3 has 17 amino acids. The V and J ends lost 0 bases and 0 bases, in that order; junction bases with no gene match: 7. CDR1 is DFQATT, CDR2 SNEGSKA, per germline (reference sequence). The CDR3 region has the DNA TGCAGTGCTAGAGATCCGGGGGGGCCTAGCTCCTACAATGAGCAGTTCTTC. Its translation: CSARDPGGPSSYNEQFF.

In DNA, the CDR3 is TGTGCCAGTAGCGATATGTCTCAGCCCCAGCATTTT. It translates to CASSDMSQPQHF. This chain links TRBV19 with TRBJ1-5; D is ambiguous. Per the germline V gene, CDR1 is LNHDA and CDR2 is SQIVND (reference sequence). CDR3 length: 12 amino acids. Trimming cost V 6 bases and J 6 bases, with 9 bases left between them.

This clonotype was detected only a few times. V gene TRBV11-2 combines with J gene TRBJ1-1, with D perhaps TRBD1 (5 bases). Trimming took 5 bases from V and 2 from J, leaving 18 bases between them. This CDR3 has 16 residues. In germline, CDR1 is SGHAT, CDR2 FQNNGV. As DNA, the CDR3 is TGTGCCAGCAGCCGACCGCCCGGACATCCTAACACTGAAGCTTTCTTT. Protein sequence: CASSRPPGHPNTEAFF.

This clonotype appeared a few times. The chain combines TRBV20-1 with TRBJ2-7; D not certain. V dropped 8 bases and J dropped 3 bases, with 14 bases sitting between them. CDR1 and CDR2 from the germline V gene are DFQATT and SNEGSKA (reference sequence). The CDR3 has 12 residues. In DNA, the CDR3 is TGCAGTACTCGGACGGTAGGCTACGAGCAGTACTTC. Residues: CSTRTVGYEQYF.

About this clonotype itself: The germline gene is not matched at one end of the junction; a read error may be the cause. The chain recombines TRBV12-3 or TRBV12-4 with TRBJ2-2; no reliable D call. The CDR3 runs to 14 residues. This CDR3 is CAGRIAANTGELFF. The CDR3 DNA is TGTGCCGGCAGAATAGCTGCGAACACCGGGGAGCTGTTTTTT.

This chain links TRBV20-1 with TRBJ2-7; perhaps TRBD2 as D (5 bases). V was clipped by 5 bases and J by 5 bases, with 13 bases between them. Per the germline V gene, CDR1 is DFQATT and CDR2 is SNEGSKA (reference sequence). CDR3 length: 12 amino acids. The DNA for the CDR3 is TGCAGTGCTCTGAATGACGGGGACGAGCAGTACTTC. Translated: CSALNDGDEQYF.

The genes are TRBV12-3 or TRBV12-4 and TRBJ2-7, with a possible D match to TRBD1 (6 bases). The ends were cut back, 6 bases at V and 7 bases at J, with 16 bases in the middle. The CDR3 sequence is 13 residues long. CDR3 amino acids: CASSRNLGGEQYF. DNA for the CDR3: TGTGCCAGCAGCCGCAATTTAGGGGGTGAGCAGTACTTC.

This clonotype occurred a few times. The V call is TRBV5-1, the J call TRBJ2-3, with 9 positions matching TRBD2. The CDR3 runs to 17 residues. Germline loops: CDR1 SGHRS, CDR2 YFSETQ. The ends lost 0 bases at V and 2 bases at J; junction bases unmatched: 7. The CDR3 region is CASSLAASGTLTDTQYF. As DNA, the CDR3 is TGCGCCAGCAGCTTGGCAGCTAGCGGGACCCTCACAGATACGCAGTATTTT.

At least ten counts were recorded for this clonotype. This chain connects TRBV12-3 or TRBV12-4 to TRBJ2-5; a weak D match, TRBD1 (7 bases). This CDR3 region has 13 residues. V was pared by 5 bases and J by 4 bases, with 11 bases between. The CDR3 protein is CASSNQGGETQYF. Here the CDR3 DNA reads TGTGCCAGCAGTAACCAGGGGGGAGAGACCCAGTACTTC.

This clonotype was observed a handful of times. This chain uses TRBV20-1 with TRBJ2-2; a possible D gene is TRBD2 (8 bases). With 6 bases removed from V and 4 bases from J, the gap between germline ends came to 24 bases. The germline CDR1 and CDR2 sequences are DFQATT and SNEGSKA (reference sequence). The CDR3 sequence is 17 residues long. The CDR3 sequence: CSAHRGGYRGATGELFF. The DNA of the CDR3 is TGCAGTGCCCACCGGGGGGGGTACAGGGGAGCCACCGGGGAGCTGTTTTTT.

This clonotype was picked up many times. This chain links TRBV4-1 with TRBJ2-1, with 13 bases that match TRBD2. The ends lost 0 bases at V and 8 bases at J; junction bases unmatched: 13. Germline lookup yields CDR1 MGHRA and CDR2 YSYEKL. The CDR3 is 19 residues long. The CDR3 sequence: CASSQDDGSRTSGGYEQFF. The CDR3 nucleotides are TGCGCCAGCAGCCAAGATGACGGGTCCAGGACTAGCGGGGGCTATGAGCAGTTCTTC.

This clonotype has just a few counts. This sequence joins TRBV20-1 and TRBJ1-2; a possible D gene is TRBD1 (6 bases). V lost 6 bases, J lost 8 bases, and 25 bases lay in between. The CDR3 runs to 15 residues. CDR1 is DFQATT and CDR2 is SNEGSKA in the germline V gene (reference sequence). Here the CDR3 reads CSAKRGERGQGGYTF. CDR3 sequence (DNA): TGCAGTGCAAAGAGGGGGGAACGTGGTCAAGGAGGCTACACCTTC.